Sequencing of this T cell receptor beta chain was carried out in a study of T cells in Graves' hyperthyroidism and ophthalmopathy. Overall study context: Pretreatment peripheral blood was obtained at initial diagnosis.

RNA transcripts gave rise to amplified TCR beta CDR3 regions. Using the HTBI primer set, a first-round RT-PCR was run on the TCR CDR3. In TCRdb, the multiplex PCR reads were re-called with MiXCR into one record per CDR3 protein. The sample carries 550,000 to 600,000 distinct CDR3 sequences, around 15% recorded once. Patients aged 18 to 65 had newly diagnosed hyperthyroidism lasting under 2 months. Fresh peripheral blood, about 9.3 ml, yielded the PBMCs. Germline CDR1 is LNHDA and CDR2 is SQIVND (reference sequence). The CDR3 contains 14 residues. Trimming shortened V by 3 bases and J by 0 bases, and 6 bases separated the two germline ends. This clonotype has just one count. Its antigen is not identified. General study findings and limits: Blood samples included most of the expanded thyroid clonotypes exceeding 0.001.

The clonotype originates from a woman aged 18-29 years with Graves' hyperthyroidism. The sequenced sample was blood. The chain carries TRBV19 and TRBJ1-5; D call uncertain. CDR3 residues: CASSIDDSNQPQHF. In nucleotides, the CDR3 is TGTGCCAGTAGTATCGACGATAGCAATCAGCCCCAGCATTTT. Looking up the rest from reference TRBV19 and TRBJ1-5 gives the full variable domain: DGGITQSPKYLFRKEGQNVTLSCEQNLNHDAMYWYRQDPGQGLRLIYYSQIVNDFQKGDIAEGYSVSREKKESFPLTVTSAQKNPTAFYLCASSIDDSNQPQHFGDGTRLSIL.